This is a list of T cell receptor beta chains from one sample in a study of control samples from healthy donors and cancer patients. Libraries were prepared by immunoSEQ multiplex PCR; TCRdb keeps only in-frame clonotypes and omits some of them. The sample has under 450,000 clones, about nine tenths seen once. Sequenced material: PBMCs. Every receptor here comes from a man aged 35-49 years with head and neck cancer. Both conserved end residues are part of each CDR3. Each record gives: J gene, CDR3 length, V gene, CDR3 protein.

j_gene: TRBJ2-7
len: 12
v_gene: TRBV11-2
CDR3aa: CASSLVGEEQYF

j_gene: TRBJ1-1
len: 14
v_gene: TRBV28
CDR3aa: CASILRGPNTEAFF

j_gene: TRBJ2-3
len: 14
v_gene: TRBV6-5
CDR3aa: CASRMTGTLSTQYF

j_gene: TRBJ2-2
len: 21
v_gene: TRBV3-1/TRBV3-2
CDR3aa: CASSQDLFPSGLFLNVGELFF

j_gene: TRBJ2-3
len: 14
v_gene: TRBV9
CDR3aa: CASSARGGVDTQYF

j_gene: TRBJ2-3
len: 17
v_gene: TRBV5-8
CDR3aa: CASSFGGRQVGTDTQYF

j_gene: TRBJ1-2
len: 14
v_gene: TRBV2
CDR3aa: CASSELGAGDGYTF

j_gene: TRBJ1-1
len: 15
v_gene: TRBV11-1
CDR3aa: CASSSRARENTEAFF

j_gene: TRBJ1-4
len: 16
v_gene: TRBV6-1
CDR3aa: CASSDPGGRGNEKLFF

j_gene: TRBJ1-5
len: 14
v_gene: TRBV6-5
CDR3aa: CASSYSRDNQPQHF

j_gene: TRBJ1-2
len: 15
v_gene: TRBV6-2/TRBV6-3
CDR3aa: CASSVDRPIDYGYTF

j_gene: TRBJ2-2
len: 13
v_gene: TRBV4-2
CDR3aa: CASSQVGTGELFF

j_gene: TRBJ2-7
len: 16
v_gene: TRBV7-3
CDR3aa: CASSLSGASGVGEQYF

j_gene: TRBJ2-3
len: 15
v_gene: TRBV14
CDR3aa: CASSLTGTGPHTQYF

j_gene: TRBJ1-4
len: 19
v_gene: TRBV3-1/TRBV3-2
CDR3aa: CASSQDVVKKREANEKLFF

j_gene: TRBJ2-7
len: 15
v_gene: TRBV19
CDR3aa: CASSMVGTSIYEQYF

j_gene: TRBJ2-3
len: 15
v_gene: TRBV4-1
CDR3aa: CASSFERATSSTQYF

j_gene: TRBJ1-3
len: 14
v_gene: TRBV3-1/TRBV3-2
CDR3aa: CASSQRGVRNTIYF

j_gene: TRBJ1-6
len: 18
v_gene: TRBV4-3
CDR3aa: CASSQDQGGSSYNSPLHF

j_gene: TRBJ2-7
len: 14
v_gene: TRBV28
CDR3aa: CASSMGGAGVEQYF

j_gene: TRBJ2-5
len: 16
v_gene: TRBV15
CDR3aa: CATSRDWLAGKETQYF

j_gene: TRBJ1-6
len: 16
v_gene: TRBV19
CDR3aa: CASSPNPGTKNSPLHF

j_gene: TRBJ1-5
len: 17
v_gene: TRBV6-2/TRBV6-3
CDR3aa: CASSYSKVGQSNQPQHF

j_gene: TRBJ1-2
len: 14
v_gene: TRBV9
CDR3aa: CASSVAVSGYGYTF

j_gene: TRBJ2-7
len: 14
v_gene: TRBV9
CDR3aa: CASSPWTGVYEQYF

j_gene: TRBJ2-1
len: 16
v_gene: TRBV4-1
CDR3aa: CASSPTSGRANNEQFF

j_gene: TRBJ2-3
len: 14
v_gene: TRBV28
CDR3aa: CASSLLLGRDTQYF

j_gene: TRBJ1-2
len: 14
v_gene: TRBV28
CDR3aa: CASSFYEGYYGYTF

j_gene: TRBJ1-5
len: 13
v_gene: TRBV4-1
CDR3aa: CASSQDRRGPQHF

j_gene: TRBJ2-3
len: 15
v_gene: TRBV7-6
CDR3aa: CASTLRAGGGDTQYF

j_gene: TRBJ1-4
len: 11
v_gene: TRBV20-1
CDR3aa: CSASRDEKLFF